This passage covers 23 T cell receptor beta chains from one sample sequenced in a study of cytomegalovirus exposure and HLA in healthy donors. The primer mix had 60 Vbeta and 13 Jbeta primers. Sequencing was performed with immunoSEQ multiplex PCR; in TCRdb, only in-frame clones are kept and a portion is missing. This table has 150,000 to 200,000 clones, around four fifths appearing once. The specimen sequenced was PBMCs. These receptors all stem from a young woman in good health and CMV-seronegative.

The chain combines TRBV4-1 with TRBJ2-6; D is possibly TRBD1 (5 bases). Germline V CDR1 and CDR2: MGHRA, YSYEKL. The CDR3 is 18 residues long. Trimming cost V 4 bases and J 0 bases, with 16 bases left between them. Here the CDR3 reads CASSLLGHINSGANVLTF. The CDR3 DNA sequence: TGCGCCAGCAGCCTCCTCGGACATATAAACTCTGGGGCCAACGTCCTGACTTTC.

V and J are TRBV30 and TRBJ1-6; TRBD1 aligns across 8 bases. The trim removed 1 base at V and 5 bases at J, leaving 10 bases unmatched. Germline V gene lookup returns CDR1 GTSNPN and CDR2 SVGIG (reference sequence). This CDR3 spans 17 amino acids. The CDR3 sequence: CAWSATYTGGHNSPLHF. The CDR3 DNA follows: TGTGCCTGGAGTGCAACGTACACAGGGGGTCATAATTCACCCCTCCACTTT.

The CDR3 region is CARSFPNRDRDRSSYEQYF. For the CDR3, the DNA is TGTGCCAGAAGTTTCCCGAATAGAGACAGGGATCGTTCCTCCTACGAGCAGTACTTC. The chain employs TRBV5-3 and TRBJ2-7; TRBD1 matches 7 bases. TRBV5-3 is designated an ORF whose function remains uncertain. Trimming at V came to 5 bases and at J to 0 bases, leaving 20 bases not matched to a gene. The CDR3 is 19 amino acids.

The genes are TRBV19 and TRBJ2-5; tentatively, D is TRBD1 (5 bases). The CDR3 loop spans 15 amino acids. Germline V gives CDR1 LNHDA, CDR2 SQIVND (reference sequence). The germline V and J ends were trimmed by 3 bases and 4 bases, with 15 bases remaining between them. The DNA for the CDR3 is TGTGCCAGTAGTATCAGGGCGGCTAGTCGAGAGACCCAGTACTTC. This encodes CASSIRAASRETQYF.

The chain recombines TRBV19 with TRBJ1-5; 9 positions match TRBD1. Germline lookup yields CDR1 LNHDA and CDR2 SQIVND (reference sequence). There are 15 residues in the CDR3. Trimming at V came to 2 bases and at J to 7 bases, leaving 6 bases not matched to a gene. The CDR3 loop is CASSITGGGRQPQHF. The CDR3 nucleotides are TGTGCCAGTAGTATAACAGGGGGCGGGCGGCAGCCCCAGCATTTT.

This chain joins TRBV19 and TRBJ1-1; possible D gene TRBD1, 6 bases. CDR1 is LNHDA, CDR2 SQIVND, per germline (reference sequence). V was trimmed by 7 bases and J by 2 bases, leaving 14 bases between them. There are 14 residues in the CDR3. The chain's CDR3 is CASTRDKANTEAFF. The CDR3 DNA sequence: TGTGCCAGTACTCGGGACAAGGCCAACACTGAAGCTTTCTTT. The entire variable domain, with the rest obtained from reference TRBV19 and TRBJ1-1, is as follows: DGGITQSPKYLFRKEGQNVTLSCEQNLNHDAMYWYRQDPGQGLRLIYYSQIVNDFQKGDIAEGYSVSREKKESFPLTVTSAQKNPTAFYLCASTRDKANTEAFFGQGTRLTVV.

The chain has TRBV6-1 and TRBJ1-2, with 9 bases identical to TRBD1. Germline-derived CDR1 and CDR2 are MNHNS and SASEGT. The CDR3 has 15 residues. V shed 6 bases, J shed 6 bases, and the junction held 11 bases outside the gene matches. The CDR3 DNA sequence: TGTGCCAGCAGCGATCCGGATGGACAGGGGCATGGCTACACCTTC. This encodes CASSDPDGQGHGYTF.

This chain joins TRBV5-1 and TRBJ1-6; D is undetermined. Per germline, CDR1 SGHRS and CDR2 YFSETQ. V shed 0 bases and J shed 10 bases, with 11 bases lying between them. There are 14 residues in the CDR3. As DNA, the CDR3 is TGCGCCAGCAGCTTGGATGGTCGAAGCTCACCCCTCCACTTT. It specifies CASSLDGRSSPLHF.

V and J are TRBV5-1 and TRBJ2-7; 9 nucleotides align to TRBD2. The CDR3 is 15 residues long. Germline-derived CDR1 and CDR2 are SGHRS and YFSETQ. V shed 1 base, J shed 6 bases, and the junction held 8 bases outside the gene matches. The DNA of the CDR3 is TGCGCCAGCAGCTTGAGTACGGTAGCGGGGGCCGAGCAGTACTTC. Its protein product is CASSLSTVAGAEQYF.

The chain employs TRBV2 and TRBJ2-7; D possibly corresponds to TRBD2 (5 bases). Germline values: CDR1 SNHLY, CDR2 FYNNEI. V gave up 8 bases and J gave up 5 bases, with 22 bases separating them. The CDR3 covers 15 residues. CDR3 sequence (DNA): TGTGCCAGCGAGGAGGTACTGCGTGCGGCGGACGAGCAGTACTTC. Residues: CASEEVLRAADEQYF.

This clone was detected only once. V is TRBV28 and J is TRBJ1-1; D possibly corresponds to TRBD1 (5 bases). Trimming pared 1 base from V and 2 bases from J, leaving 14 bases between. This CDR3 contains 16 residues. Germline values: CDR1 MDHEN, CDR2 SYDVKM. The CDR3 DNA is TGTGCCAGCAGTTTATCCCCAGGGAGGGCTAACACTGAAGCTTTCTTT. Translating it yields CASSLSPGRANTEAFF.

The gene calls are TRBV18 and TRBJ2-5; D might be TRBD2 (5 bases). The V end lost 0 bases, the J end lost 5 bases, and 10 bases lay between the germline ends. Germline CDR1 reads KGHSH; CDR2 reads LQKENI. The CDR3 spans 14 residues. The CDR3 protein is CASSPPRGKETQYF. For the CDR3, the DNA is TGTGCCAGCTCACCACCTCGGGGAAAGGAGACCCAGTACTTC. Filled out from reference TRBV18 and TRBJ2-5, the complete variable domain reads NAGVMQNPRHLVRRRGQEARLRCSPMKGHSHVYWYRQLPEEGLKFMVYLQKENIIDESGMPKERFSAEFPKEGPSILRIQQVVRGDSAAYFCASSPPRGKETQYFGPGTRLLVL.

The V call is TRBV29-1, the J call TRBJ1-2, with D maybe TRBD1 (5 bases). Trimming removed 1 base from V and 6 bases from J, with 12 bases in between. Germline V gene lookup returns CDR1 SQVTM and CDR2 ANQGSEA. The length of the CDR3 is 13 residues. The CDR3 DNA follows: TGCAGCGTTGAAGGGGGCTATAGCCATGGCTACACCTTC. Translation: CSVEGGYSHGYTF.

The chain is built from TRBV2 and TRBJ2-1, with D possibly matching TRBD1 (6 bases). The ends were cut back, 4 bases at V and 7 bases at J, with 14 bases in the middle. The CDR3 spans 14 residues. Germline CDR1 is SNHLY and CDR2 is FYNNEI. This CDR3 reads CASSARGGQNEQFF. The CDR3 DNA reads TGTGCCAGCAGTGCCAGGGGTGGCCAAAATGAGCAGTTCTTC.

The chain employs TRBV5-1 and TRBJ1-4; 7 bases fit TRBD1. CDR3 length: 15 amino acids. The trim removed 0 bases at V and 7 bases at J, leaving 6 bases unmatched. Germline V lookup: CDR1 SGHRS, CDR2 YFSETQ. The CDR3 loop reads CASSLARGVREKLFF. The DNA for the CDR3 is TGCGCCAGCAGCTTGGCCAGGGGGGTACGTGAAAAACTGTTTTTT.

This chain uses TRBV14 with TRBJ1-2; TRBD1 aligns across 7 bases. J gave up 3 bases and V 6 bases, and 4 bases lay outside the gene matches. The CDR3 extends over 13 amino acids. Germline lookup yields CDR1 SGHDN and CDR2 FVKESK. The CDR3, as DNA: TGTGCCAGCAGTGGAGGGGGCGACTATGGCTACACCTTC. The encoded protein is CASSGGGDYGYTF.

V and J are TRBV30 and TRBJ1-1; perhaps TRBD1 as D (5 bases). Trimming removed 4 bases at V and 5 bases at J, with 14 bases between. The CDR3 loop spans 13 amino acids. Per germline, CDR1 GTSNPN and CDR2 SVGIG (reference sequence). This CDR3 reads CAWISVRGTEAFF. The DNA for the CDR3 is TGTGCCTGGATAAGCGTAAGGGGTACTGAAGCTTTCTTT.

The rearrangement joins TRBV5-1 to TRBJ1-1; D call uncertain. V was cut by 4 bases and J by 4 bases, with 11 bases left in between. This CDR3 contains 13 residues. Germline loops: CDR1 SGHRS, CDR2 YFSETQ. The CDR3 nucleotides read TGCGCCAGCAGCCTCACCCCGAGCACTGAAGCTTTCTTT. It translates to CASSLTPSTEAFF.

This clone came up once. V usage is TRBV28 and J usage is TRBJ1-5, with D possibly being TRBD1 (5 bases). CDR3 length: 14 amino acids. Trimming left V 6 bases short and J 3 bases short, with 12 bases between. Germline loops: CDR1 MDHEN, CDR2 SYDVKM. DNA of the CDR3: TGTGCCAGCAGGCGTACAGGCGTCAATCAGCCCCAGCATTTT. It is translated as CASRRTGVNQPQHF.

This chain uses TRBV2 with TRBJ2-2; no firm D call. In germline, CDR1 is SNHLY, CDR2 FYNNEI. Trimming took 8 bases from V and 0 from J, leaving 7 bases between them. The CDR3 totals 13 residues. For the CDR3, the DNA is TGTGCCAGCGTCCGGGCGAACACCGGGGAGCTGTTTTTT. This codes for CASVRANTGELFF.

The gene calls are TRBV9 and TRBJ1-1; no reliable D call. The CDR3 runs to 14 residues. Trimming stripped 3 bases from V and 9 bases from J, with 18 bases between. Germline values: CDR1 SGDLS, CDR2 YYNGEE. The CDR3 DNA sequence: TGTGCCAGCAGCGGCGACGGGAGGGTTAAAAAAGCTTTCTTT. Translation: CASSGDGRVKKAFF.

The sample holds a few counts of this clone. The chain recombines TRBV2 with TRBJ2-5, with D perhaps TRBD1 (6 bases). The CDR3 spans 17 residues. Trimming removed 2 bases at V and 4 bases at J, with 20 bases between. In germline, CDR1 is SNHLY, CDR2 FYNNEI. This chain's CDR3 is CASSERFRQGSGETQYF. CDR3 DNA sequence: TGTGCCAGCAGTGAAAGATTTAGGCAGGGGAGTGGAGAGACCCAGTACTTC.

The chain uses TRBV6-5 and TRBJ2-2; 8 nucleotides match TRBD1. Germline trimming cut 5 bases from V and 6 bases from J; bases unmatched to any gene: 8. Germline V gene sequence: CDR1 MNHEY, CDR2 SVGAGI. The CDR3 consists of 15 residues. The CDR3: CASSPDRGRAGELFF. CDR3 sequence (DNA): TGTGCCAGCAGTCCCGACAGGGGTCGAGCCGGGGAGCTGTTTTTT.